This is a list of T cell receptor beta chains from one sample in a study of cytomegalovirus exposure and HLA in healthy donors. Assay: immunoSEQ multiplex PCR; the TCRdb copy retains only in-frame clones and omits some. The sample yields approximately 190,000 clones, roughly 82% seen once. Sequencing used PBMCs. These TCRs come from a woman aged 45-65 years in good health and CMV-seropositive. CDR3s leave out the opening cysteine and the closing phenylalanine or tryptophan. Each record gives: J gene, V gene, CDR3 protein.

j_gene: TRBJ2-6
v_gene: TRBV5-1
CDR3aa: ASSIYRAGANVLT

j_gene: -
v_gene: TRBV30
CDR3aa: ASTDSYEQY

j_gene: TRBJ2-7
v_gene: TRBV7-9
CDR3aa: ASSPFGAPNEQY

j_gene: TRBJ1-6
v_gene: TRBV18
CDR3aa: ASSPGGGINSPLH

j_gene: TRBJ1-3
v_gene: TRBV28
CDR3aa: ASSFPSGGKSAGNTIY

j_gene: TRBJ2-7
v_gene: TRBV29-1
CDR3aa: STRTGISPYEQY

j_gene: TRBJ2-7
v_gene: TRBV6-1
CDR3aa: ASSSRDNSYEQY

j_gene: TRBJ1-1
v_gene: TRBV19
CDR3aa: ASSIGTGLNTEAF

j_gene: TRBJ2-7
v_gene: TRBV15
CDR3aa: ATSRGSGYSYEQY

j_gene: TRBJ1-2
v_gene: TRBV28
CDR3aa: ASSLAQGAYGYT

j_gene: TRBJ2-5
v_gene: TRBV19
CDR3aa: ASSGQGGETQY

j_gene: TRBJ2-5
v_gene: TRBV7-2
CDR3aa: ASSLEASRETQY

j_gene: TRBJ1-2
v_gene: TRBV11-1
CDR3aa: ASSFAAVGYGYT

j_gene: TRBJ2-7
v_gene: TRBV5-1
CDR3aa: ASSLSGISYEQY

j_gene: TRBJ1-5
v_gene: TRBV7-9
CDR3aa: ASSLDGQGVNQPQH

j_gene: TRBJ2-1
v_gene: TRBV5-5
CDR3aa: ASSYSYFYNEQF

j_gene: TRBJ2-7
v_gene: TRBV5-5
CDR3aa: ASSLALLSGTTYYEQY

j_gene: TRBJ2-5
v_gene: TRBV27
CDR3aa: ASSLFGGGWQETQY

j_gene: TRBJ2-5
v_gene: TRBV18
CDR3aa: ASSPPRDRGRETQY

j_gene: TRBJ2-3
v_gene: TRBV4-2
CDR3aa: ASSQVVAGGTDTQY

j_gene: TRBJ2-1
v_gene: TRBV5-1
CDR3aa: ASSSGDGRQGQRYNEQF

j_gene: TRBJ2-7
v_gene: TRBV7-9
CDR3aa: SSSSTGMSEQY

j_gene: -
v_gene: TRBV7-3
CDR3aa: ASSLPLAGGTNYEQY

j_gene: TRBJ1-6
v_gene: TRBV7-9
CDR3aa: ASSLAGESPLH

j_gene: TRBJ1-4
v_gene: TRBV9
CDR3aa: ASGPTRGTNEKLF

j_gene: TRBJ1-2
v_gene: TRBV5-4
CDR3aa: ASSETVEEGYYGYT

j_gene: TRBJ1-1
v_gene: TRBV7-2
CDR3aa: ASSPDTEAF

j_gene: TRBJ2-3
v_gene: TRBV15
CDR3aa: ATGTGGTDTQY

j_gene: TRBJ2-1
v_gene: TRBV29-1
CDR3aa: SVGGVGEQF

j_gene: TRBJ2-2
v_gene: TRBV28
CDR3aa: ASSSLEGGGELF

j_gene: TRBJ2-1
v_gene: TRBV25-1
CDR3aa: ASSKTGGLKRDEQF

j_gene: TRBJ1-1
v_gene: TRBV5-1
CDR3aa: ASSLPGTGGGGEAF

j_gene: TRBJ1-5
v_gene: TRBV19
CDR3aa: ASIPGVGSNQPQH

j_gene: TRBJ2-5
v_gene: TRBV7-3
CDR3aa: ASSFSGEETQY

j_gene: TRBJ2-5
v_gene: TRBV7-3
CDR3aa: ASSLTRVAGVQETQY

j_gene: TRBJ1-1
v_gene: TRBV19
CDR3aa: ASTPGSLGTEAF

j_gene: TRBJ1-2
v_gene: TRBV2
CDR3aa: ASRQITGARYGYT

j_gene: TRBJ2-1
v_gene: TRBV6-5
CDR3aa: ASGLGHYNEQF

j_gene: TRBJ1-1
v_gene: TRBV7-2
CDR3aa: ASSPRKSGGNTEAF

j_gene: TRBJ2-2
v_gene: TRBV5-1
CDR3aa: ASTAGGANTGELF

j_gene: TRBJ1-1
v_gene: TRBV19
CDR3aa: ASSMGSQVPNTEAF

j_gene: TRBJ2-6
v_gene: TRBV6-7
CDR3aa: ASRPVLPDRECSGANVLT

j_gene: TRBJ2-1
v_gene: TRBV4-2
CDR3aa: ASSQPGLAGNEQF

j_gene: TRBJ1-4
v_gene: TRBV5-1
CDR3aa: ASSLTGGVNEKLF

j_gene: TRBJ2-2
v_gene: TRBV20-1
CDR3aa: SAKGLGELF

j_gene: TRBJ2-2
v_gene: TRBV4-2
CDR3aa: ASSQEAIGGAANTGELF

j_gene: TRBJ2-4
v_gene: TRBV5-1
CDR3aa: ASSFQQGASKNIQY

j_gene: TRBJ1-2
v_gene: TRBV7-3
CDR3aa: ASSNTHQGDVGYT

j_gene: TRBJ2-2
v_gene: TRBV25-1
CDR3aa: ATRSGEFTGELF

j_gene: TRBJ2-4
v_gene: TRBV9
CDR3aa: ASSEREGNIQY

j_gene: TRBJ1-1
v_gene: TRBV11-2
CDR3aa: ASSLGLGGTEAF

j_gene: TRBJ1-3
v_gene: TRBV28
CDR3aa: ASTSGASGNTIY

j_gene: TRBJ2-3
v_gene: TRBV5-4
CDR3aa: ASLSGAGAPTDTQY

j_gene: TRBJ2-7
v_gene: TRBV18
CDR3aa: ASSPGTGGYEQY

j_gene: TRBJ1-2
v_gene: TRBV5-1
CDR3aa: ASSLDGQGNGYT